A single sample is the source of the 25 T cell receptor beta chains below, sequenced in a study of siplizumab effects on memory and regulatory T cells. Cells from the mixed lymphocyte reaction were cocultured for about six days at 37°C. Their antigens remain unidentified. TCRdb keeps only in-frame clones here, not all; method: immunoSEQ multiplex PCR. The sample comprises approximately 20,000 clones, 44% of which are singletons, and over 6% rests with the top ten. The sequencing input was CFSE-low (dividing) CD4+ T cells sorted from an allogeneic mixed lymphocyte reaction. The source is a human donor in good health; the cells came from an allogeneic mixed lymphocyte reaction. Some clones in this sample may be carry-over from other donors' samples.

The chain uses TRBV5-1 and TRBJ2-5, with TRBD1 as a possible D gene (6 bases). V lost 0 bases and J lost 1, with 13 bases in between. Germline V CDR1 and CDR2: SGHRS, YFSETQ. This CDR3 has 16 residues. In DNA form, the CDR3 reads TGCGCCAGCAGCTTGGTTTTGGGGGCCGGCCAAGAGACCCAGTACTTC. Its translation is CASSLVLGAGQETQYF.

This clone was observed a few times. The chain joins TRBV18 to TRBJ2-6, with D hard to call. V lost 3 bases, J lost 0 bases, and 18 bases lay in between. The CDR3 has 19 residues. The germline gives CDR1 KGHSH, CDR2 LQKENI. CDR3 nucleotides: TGTGCCAGCTCACCGACCTCTTCTGGTGAAACCTCTGGGGCCAACGTCCTGACTTTC. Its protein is CASSPTSSGETSGANVLTF.

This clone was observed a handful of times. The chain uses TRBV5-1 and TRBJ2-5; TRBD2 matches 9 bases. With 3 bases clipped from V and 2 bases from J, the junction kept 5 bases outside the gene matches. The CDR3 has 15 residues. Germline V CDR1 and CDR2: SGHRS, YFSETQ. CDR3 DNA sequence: TGCGCCAGCAGCTGGGTAGCGGGGGCGCAAGAGACCCAGTACTTC. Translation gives CASSWVAGAQETQYF.

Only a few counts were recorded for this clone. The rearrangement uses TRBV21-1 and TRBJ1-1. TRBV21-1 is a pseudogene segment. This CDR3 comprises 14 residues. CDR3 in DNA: TGTGCCAGCAGCAAAGATTGGGGGAACACTGAAGCTTTCTTT. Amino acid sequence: CASSKDWGNTEAFF.

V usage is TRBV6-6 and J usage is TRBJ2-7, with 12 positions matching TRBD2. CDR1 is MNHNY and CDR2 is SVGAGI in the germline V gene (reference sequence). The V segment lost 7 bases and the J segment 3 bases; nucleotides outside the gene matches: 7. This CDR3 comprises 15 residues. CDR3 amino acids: CASTRTSGAFYEQYF. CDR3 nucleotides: TGTGCCAGCACTCGGACTAGCGGGGCTTTCTACGAGCAGTACTTC.

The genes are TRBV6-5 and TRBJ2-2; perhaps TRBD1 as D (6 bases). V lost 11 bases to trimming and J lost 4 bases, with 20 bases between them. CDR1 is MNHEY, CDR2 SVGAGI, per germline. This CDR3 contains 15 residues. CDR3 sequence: CAAQSQGMGTGELFF. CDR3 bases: TGTGCCGCACAGAGTCAGGGGATGGGCACCGGGGAGCTGTTTTTT.

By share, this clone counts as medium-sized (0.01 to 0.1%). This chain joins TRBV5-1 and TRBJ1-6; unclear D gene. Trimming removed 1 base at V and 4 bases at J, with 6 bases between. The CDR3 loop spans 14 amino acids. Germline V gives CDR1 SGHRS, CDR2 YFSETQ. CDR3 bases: TGCGCCAGCAGCTTGAGGGTGTATAATTCACCCCTCCACTTT. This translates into CASSLRVYNSPLHF.

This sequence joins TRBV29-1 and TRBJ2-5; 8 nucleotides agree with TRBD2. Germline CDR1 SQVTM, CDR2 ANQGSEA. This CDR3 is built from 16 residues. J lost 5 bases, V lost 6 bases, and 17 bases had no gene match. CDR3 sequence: CSVSGGGVGGSETQYF. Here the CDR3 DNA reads TGCAGCGTCTCGGGGGGGGGAGTCGGTGGTTCGGAGACCCAGTACTTC.

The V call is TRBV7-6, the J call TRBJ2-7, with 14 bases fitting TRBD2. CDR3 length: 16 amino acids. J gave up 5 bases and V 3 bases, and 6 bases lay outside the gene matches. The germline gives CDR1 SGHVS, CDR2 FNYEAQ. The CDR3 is CASSFRLAGGIDEQYF. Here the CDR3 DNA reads TGTGCCAGCAGCTTTAGACTAGCGGGAGGGATCGACGAGCAGTACTTC.

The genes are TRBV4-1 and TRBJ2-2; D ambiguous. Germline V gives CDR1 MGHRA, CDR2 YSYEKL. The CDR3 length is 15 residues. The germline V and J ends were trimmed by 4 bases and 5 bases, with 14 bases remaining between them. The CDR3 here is CASSRGFVGTGELFF. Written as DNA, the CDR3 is TGCGCCAGCAGCCGCGGCTTTGTGGGAACCGGGGAGCTGTTTTTT.

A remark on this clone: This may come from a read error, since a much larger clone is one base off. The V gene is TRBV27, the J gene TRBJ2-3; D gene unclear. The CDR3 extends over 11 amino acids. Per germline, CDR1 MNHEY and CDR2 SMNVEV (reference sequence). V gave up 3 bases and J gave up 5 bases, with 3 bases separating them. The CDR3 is CASSFLDTQYF. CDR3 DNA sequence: TGTGCCAGCAGTTTTTTAGATACGCAGTATTTT.

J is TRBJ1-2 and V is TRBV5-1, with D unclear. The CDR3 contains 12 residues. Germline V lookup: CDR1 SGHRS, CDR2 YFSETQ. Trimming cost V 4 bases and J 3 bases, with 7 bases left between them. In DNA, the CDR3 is TGCGCCAGCAGCCCCCCGGACTATGGCTACACCTTC. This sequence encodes CASSPPDYGYTF.

This CDR3 reads CASSLAQLIYNEQFF. The CDR3 region has the DNA TGCGCCAGCAGCTTGGCCCAGTTAATCTACAATGAGCAGTTCTTC. The rearrangement joins TRBV5-1 to TRBJ2-1; D is undetermined. Trimming shortened V by 0 bases and J by 3 bases, and 10 bases separated the two germline ends. CDR1 is SGHRS and CDR2 is YFSETQ in the germline V gene. The CDR3 has 15 residues.

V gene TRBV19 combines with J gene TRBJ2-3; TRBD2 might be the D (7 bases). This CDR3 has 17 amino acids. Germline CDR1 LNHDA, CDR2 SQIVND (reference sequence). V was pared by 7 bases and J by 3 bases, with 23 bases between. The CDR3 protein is CASTLGGGGASTDTQYF. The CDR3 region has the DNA TGTGCCAGTACTCTGGGTGGGGGGGGCGCATCGACAGATACGCAGTATTTT.

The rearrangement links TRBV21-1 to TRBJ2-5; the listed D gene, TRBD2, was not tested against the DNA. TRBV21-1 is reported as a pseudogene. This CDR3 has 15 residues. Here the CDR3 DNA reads TGTGCCAGCAGCAAAGCGCTAGCGGGGGGCGGGACCCAGTACTTC. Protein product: CASSKALAGGGTQYF.

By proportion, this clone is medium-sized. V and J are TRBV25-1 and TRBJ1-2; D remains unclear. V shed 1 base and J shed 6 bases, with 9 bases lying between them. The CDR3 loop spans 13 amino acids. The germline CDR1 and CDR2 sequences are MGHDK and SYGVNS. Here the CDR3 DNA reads TGTGCCAGCAGTGAATTGCCGAACGATGGCTACACCTTC. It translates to CASSELPNDGYTF.

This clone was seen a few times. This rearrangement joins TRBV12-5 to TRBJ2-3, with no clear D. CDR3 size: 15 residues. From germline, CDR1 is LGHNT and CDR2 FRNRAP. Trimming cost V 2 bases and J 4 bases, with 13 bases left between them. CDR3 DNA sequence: TGTGCTAGTGGTTTGTCCGAGACTTGGGCAGATACGCAGTATTTT. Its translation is CASGLSETWADTQYF.

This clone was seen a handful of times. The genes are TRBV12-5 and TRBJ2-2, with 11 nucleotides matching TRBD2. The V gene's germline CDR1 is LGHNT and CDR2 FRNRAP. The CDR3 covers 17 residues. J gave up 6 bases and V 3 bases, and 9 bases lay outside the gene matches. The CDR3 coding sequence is TGTGCTAGTGGTTTACCTCTACTAGCGGGAGCTGCCGGGGAGCTGTTTTTT. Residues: CASGLPLLAGAAGELFF.

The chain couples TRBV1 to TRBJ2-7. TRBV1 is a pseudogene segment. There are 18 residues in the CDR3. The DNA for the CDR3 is TGCACCAGCAGCCAAGATATTCGGCTAGTTGGTGGGACCTACGAGCAGTACTTC. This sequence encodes CTSSQDIRLVGGTYEQYF.

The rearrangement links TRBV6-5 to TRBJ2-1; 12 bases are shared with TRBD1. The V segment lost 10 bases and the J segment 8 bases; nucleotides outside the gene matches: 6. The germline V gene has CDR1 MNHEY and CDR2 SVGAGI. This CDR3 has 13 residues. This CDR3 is CAIRGTGGHEQFF. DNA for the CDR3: TGTGCCATCCGGGGGACAGGGGGCCATGAGCAGTTCTTC.

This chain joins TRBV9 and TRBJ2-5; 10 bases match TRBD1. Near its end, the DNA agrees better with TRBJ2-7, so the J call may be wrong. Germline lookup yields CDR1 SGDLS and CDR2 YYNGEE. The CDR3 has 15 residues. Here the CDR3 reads CASSVDRGSSYEQYF. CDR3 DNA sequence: TGTGCCAGCAGCGTGGACAGGGGGAGCTCCTACGAGCAGTACTTC.

The CDR3: CASNPTGPYEQYF. Here the CDR3 DNA reads TGTGCCAGCAACCCAACTGGACCCTACGAGCAGTACTTC. V gene TRBV4-2 combines with J gene TRBJ2-7; unclear D gene. V was trimmed by 7 bases and J by 2 bases, leaving 12 bases between them. The germline V gene encodes CDR1 LGHNA and CDR2 YNFKEQ. There are 13 residues in the CDR3.

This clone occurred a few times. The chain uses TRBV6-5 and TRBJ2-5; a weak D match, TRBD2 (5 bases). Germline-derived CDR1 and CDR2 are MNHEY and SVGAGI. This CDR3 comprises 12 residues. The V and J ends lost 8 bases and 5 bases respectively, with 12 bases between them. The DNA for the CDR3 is TGTGCCAGCGCTCGAGGGTCCGAGACCCAGTACTTC. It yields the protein CASARGSETQYF.

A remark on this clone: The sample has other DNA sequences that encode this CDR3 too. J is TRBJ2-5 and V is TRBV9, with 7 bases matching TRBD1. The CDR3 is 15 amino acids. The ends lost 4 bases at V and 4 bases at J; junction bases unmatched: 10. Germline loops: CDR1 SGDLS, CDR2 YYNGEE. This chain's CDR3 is CASSPTTGLGETQYF. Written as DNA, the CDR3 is TGTGCCAGCAGCCCCACGACAGGGTTGGGAGAGACCCAGTACTTC.

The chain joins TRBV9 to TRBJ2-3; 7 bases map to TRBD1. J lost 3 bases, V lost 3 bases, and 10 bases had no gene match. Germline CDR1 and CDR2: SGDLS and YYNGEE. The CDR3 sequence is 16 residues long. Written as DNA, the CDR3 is TGTGCCAGCAGCGCAGATACAGGGGCCCTGACAGATACGCAGTATTTT. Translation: CASSADTGALTDTQYF.